What follows are 12 T cell receptor beta chains derived from one specimen sequenced in a study of regulatory T cells in long-lasting Graves disease. Library construction for TCR beta used iRepertoire HTBI primers and Arm-PCR of CDR3 regions. Via MiXCR, TCRdb re-called the multiplex PCR reads, giving one row per CDR3 protein. Of a few hundred thousand distinct CDR3 sequences listed, 16% are singletons. The time point here: newly diagnosed GD, antithyroid drugs for less than 3 months. From RNA extracted from PBMCs, the TCR library was made. This sample also appeared in a second study, on T cells in Graves' hyperthyroidism and ophthalmopathy.

The material sequenced was peripheral blood mononuclear cells (PBMCs), taken at new diagnosis, from a patient treated with antithyroid drugs. The receptors were sampled from a woman under 30 with Graves disease.

This clonotype was observed a handful of times. The chain is built from TRBV12-3 or TRBV12-4 and TRBJ1-3, with D possibly matching TRBD1 (6 bases). With 1 base removed from V and 1 base from J, the gap between germline ends came to 14 bases. There are 17 residues in the CDR3. CDR3 protein: CASSLGDRRRSGNTIYF. The CDR3 region has the DNA TGTGCCAGCAGTTTAGGTGACAGGCGACGTTCTGGAAACACCATATATTTT.

Many counts were recorded for this clonotype. The gene calls are TRBV3-1 and TRBJ1-5; tentatively, D is TRBD1 (6 bases). The ends were cut back, 0 bases at V and 7 bases at J, with 13 bases in the middle. The germline V gene has CDR1 LGHDT and CDR2 YNNKEL (reference sequence). This CDR3 contains 15 residues. CDR3 loop: CASSQDKGGRQPQHF. CDR3 in DNA: TGTGCCAGCAGCCAAGATAAGGGGGGGCGGCAGCCCCAGCATTTT.

The V call is TRBV30, the J call TRBJ2-3; 8 bases are a match to TRBD2. Germline lookup yields CDR1 GTSNPN and CDR2 SVGIG (reference sequence). J gave up 6 bases and V 7 bases, and 18 bases lay outside the gene matches. CDR3 length equals 16 residues. This CDR3 reads CAFRPGRAFVFDTQYF. Written as DNA, the CDR3 is TGTGCCTTCAGACCCGGGAGGGCCTTTGTTTTTGATACGCAGTATTTT.

This chain uses TRBV11-2 with TRBJ2-3, with 15 nucleotides matching TRBD2. J lost 2 bases, V lost 4 bases, and 7 bases had no gene match. The germline CDR1 and CDR2 sequences are SGHAT and FQNNGV. The CDR3 sequence is 18 residues long. CDR3 DNA sequence: TGTGCCAGCAGCTCGGGACTAGCGGGAGGTGGGAACACAGATACGCAGTATTTT. This codes for CASSSGLAGGGNTDTQYF.

The chain recombines TRBV5-4 with TRBJ2-7; D uncertain. The V end lost 1 base, the J end lost 3 bases, and 8 bases lay between the germline ends. The CDR3 has 13 amino acids. From germline, CDR1 is SGHNT and CDR2 YYREEE (reference sequence). The CDR3 protein is CASSLFSNYEQYF. DNA of the CDR3: TGTGCCAGCAGCTTGTTTTCCAACTACGAGCAGTACTTC.

In the case of this clonotype: It may be a read error: a sequence one base away is much more abundant. This rearrangement joins TRBV6-5 to TRBJ2-7, with unresolved D. Germline V lookup: CDR1 MNHEY, CDR2 SVGAGI. The CDR3 is made up of 18 amino acids. The CDR3 DNA follows: TGTGCCAACAGTTACTCCTCGCCCAGTCACCTACAGTCCTACGAGCAGTACTTC. Protein: CANSYSSPSHLQSYEQYF.

This clonotype was seen a handful of times. The V and J genes are TRBV20-1 and TRBJ2-1, with D perhaps TRBD2 (6 bases). The V gene's germline CDR1 is DFQATT and CDR2 SNEGSKA (reference sequence). The CDR3 is 14 amino acids. Trimming stripped 2 bases from V and 4 bases from J, with 12 bases between. The CDR3 sequence: CSARKGGLYNEQFF. The CDR3 DNA reads TGCAGTGCTAGAAAGGGAGGTTTATACAATGAGCAGTTCTTC.

The V and J genes are TRBV24-1 and TRBJ2-1; 10 bases are a match to TRBD2. Germline V CDR1 and CDR2: KGHDR, SFDVKD. There are 16 residues in the CDR3. With 5 bases clipped from V and 0 bases from J, the junction kept 3 bases outside the gene matches. The CDR3 DNA sequence: TGTGCCACCAGTGCCGCTAGCGGGAGCTCCTACAATGAGCAGTTCTTC. This sequence encodes CATSAASGSSYNEQFF.

This clonotype was recorded many times. The chain is built from TRBV5-1 and TRBJ2-3, with a weak D call TRBD2 (5 bases). CDR1 SGHRS and CDR2 YFSETQ come from the germline V gene. V lost 3 bases and J 3 bases, leaving 8 bases between the germline ends. CDR3 size: 13 residues. The CDR3: CASSSEGTDTQYF. CDR3 in DNA: TGCGCCAGCAGCTCCGAGGGAACAGATACGCAGTATTTT.

Many counts were recorded for this clonotype. The rearrangement links TRBV18 to TRBJ1-1; tentatively, D is TRBD1 (6 bases). From germline, CDR1 is KGHSH and CDR2 LQKENI. The length of the CDR3 is 16 residues. Trimming took 5 bases from V and 4 from J, leaving 20 bases between them. This CDR3 is CASSSKPPRGGTEAFF. The CDR3, as DNA: TGTGCCAGCTCATCAAAACCGCCCAGGGGAGGCACTGAAGCTTTCTTT.

This clonotype was observed a handful of times. The chain carries TRBV5-8 and TRBJ1-4, with D possibly TRBD1 on 5 matching bases. Trimming cost V 6 bases and J 0 bases, with 21 bases left between them. Germline CDR1 is SGHTS and CDR2 is YDEGEE. The CDR3 runs 18 residues. In nucleotides, the CDR3 is TGTGCCAGCAAGGGAGGGGCGACATCCCTCGCAACTAATGAAAAACTGTTTTTT. Residues: CASKGGATSLATNEKLFF.

This clonotype has only a few counts. A read error is possible here, since a much larger clone lies one base away. The chain joins TRBV10-3 to TRBJ1-2, with a tentative D call TRBD1 (6 bases). CDR1 and CDR2 (germline): ENHRY, SYGVKD. The CDR3 sequence is 12 residues long. This CDR3 is CAMRTESYGHTF. As DNA, the CDR3 is TGTGCCATGCGGACAGAGTCCTATGGCCACACCTTC.